This T cell receptor beta chain derives from a study of blood T cell repertoires in COVID-19. The overall study: The cDNA or gDNA used as material had been derived from T cells, B-cell-depleted T cells, or PBMCs.

The authors' processing: Amplification of reference gene primers provided the estimated nucleated cell counts. Produced via immunoSEQ multiplex PCR; TCRdb's table is partial and in-frame only. V, J and clone size reflect that table, while D and trimming were determined from the DNA. Here the sample spans roughly 200,000 clones, about 77% being singletons. The CDR3 runs 14 residues. Trimming removed 2 bases at V and 8 bases at J, with 10 bases between. Germline CDR1 MNHEY, CDR2 SVGEGT. The source is an elderly woman with active or convalescent COVID-19. The V gene is TRBV6-2 or TRBV6-3, the J gene TRBJ1-6, with D tentatively TRBD1 (5 bases). Sequencing was done on a sample of peripheral blood. CDR3 sequence reads: CASSYQGWDSPLHF. The DNA for the CDR3 is TGTGCCAGCAGTTACCAGGGCTGGGATTCACCCCTCCACTTT.